This paragraph reports one T cell receptor beta chain. Its recognized antigen is unknown. The record has no base qualities; no much larger clone is one base away. As encoded in the germline V gene, CDR1 is MNHEY while CDR2 is SVGAGI. The CDR3 spans 15 residues, from the cysteine through the phenylalanine. Only the CDR3 DNA is retained, 45 bases long and in frame from the first base. Cut back by 7 bases and 2 bases, the V and J ends lie 15 bases apart. The data derive from a study of blood T cell repertoires in COVID-19 (dated by TCRdb to the early 2020s). Study-level background: Samples covering the acute and convalescent phases of COVID-19 were provided by collaborators in the United States, Italy and Spain. Samples came from the ongoing ImmuneRACE study (first 160 participants) plus 1,254 subjects from 6 global collaborators. The material from the prospective study consisted of cDNA or gDNA derived from T cells, B-cell-depleted T cells, or PBMCs. The repertoires were made available in a free public database intended to serve as a resource for research on the immune response to SARS-CoV-2. A de-identified subject ID, COVID-19 status, age in years and sex were almost always included in the sample metadata. Subjects who had been exposed to COVID-19, were actively infected with it, or had recovered from it provided the deeply sampled blood TCRbeta repertoires that made up the dataset. Where HLA class I and class II types were available, the types were taken from metadata supplied by the sample provider, not from assay-based typing.

TCRbeta CDR3 regions were amplified from genomic DNA using the immunoSEQ Assay, a bias-controlled multiplex PCR. The authors' analysis ran thus. Within the assay, amplification of reference gene primers was used to estimate how many nucleated cells each sample contained. Sequence reads were collapsed and filtered to measure the absolute abundance of every unique TCRbeta CDR3 rearrangement. Productive Simpson clonality was computed per sample as the square root of Simpson's diversity index over productive rearrangements. TCRdb retrieved this table from immuneACCESS and kept in-frame rearrangements only. Not all clones are present; in checked studies, unresolved V genes account for under half, and no reason is known for the remainder. D and trimming come from the DNA, and the V and J calls and clone size come from that table. Here the sample has around 320,000 clones; 85% to 90% occur a single time. Approximately 10% of the sample belongs to the ten largest clones.

One collaborating source in Seattle enrolled patients during active infection and followed them longitudinally through the course of disease. Each collaborating institution followed its own protocols to collect whole blood in K2EDTA tubes. Collaborator samples were shipped for TCRbeta analysis as frozen whole blood, isolated PBMCs, or DNA extracted from either sample type. The paper's findings and limits, for the study overall: Clinical and demographic metadata were provided uncurated, with the amount varying by source and participant.

The sequenced sample was peripheral blood. Recombination connected TRBV6-5 to TRBJ2-1; TRBD2 might be the D gene, on 5 matching bases. This sequence originates from a woman aged 30 to 39 with COVID-19, enrolled during active disease. CDR3 region: CASNHLATTYNEQFF. The nucleotide sequence reads as follows: TGTGCCAGCAACCACCTAGCTACAACCTACAATGAGCAGTTCTTC.